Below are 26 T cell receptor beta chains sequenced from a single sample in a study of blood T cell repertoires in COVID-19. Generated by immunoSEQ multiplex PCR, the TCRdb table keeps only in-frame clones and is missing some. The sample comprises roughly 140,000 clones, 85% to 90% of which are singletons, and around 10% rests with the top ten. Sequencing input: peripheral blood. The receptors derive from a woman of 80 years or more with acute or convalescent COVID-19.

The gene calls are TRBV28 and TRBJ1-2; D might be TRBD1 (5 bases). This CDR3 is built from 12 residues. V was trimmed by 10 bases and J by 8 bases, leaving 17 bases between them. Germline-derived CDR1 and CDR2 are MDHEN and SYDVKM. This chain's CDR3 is CATYSGLGGYTF. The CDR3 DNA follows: TGTGCCACCTACTCAGGGTTAGGAGGCTACACCTTC.

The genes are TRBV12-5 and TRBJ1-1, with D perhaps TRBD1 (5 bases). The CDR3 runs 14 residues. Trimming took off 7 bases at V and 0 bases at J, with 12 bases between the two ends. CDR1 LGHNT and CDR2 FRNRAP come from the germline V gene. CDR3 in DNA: TGTGCTAGTGCCTTGGGGCACCTGAACACTGAAGCTTTCTTT. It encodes CASALGHLNTEAFF.

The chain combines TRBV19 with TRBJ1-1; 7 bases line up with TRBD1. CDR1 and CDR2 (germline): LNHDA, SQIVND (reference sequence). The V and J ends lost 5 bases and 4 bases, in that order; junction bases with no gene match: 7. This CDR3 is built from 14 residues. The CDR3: CASSENRDSTEAFF. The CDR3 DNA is TGTGCCAGTAGTGAAAACCGGGACAGCACTGAAGCTTTCTTT.

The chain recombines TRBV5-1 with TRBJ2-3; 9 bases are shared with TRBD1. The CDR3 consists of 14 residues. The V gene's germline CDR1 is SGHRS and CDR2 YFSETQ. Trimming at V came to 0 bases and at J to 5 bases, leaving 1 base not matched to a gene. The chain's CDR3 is CASSLDRGRDTQYF. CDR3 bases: TGCGCCAGCAGCTTGGACAGGGGGCGAGATACGCAGTATTTT.

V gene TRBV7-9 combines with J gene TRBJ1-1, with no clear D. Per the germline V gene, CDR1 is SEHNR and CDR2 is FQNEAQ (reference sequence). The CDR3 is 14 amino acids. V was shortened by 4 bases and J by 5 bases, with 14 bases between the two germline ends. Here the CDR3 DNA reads TGTGCCAGCAGCTCAGGAGGGTATGGGACTGAAGCTTTCTTT. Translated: CASSSGGYGTEAFF.

CDR3 in DNA: TGTGCCAGCCGGGACTATCGCACAGATACGCAGTATTTT. It encodes CASRDYRTDTQYF. The rearrangement links TRBV19 to TRBJ2-3; 7 nucleotides match TRBD2. The CDR3 has 13 residues. J gave up 1 base and V 9 bases, and 4 bases lay outside the gene matches. The germline V gene encodes CDR1 LNHDA and CDR2 SQIVND (reference sequence).

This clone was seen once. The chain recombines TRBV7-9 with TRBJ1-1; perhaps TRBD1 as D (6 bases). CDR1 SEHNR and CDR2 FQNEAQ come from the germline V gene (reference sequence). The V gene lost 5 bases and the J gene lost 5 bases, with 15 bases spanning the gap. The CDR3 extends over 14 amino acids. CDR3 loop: CASSPPGGRTEAFF. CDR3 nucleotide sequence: TGTGCCAGCAGCCCCCCGGGGGGGCGGACTGAAGCTTTCTTT.

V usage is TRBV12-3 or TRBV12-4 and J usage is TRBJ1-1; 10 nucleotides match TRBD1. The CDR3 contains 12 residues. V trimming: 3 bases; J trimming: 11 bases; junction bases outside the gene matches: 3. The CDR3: CASSLGQGLAFF. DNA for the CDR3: TGTGCCAGCAGTTTGGGACAGGGGCTGGCTTTCTTT.

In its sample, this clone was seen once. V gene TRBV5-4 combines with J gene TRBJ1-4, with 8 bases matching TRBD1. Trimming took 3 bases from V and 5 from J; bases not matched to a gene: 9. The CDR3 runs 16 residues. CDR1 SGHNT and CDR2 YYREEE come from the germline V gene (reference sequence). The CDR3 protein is CASSSGGAGPNEKLFF. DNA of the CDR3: TGTGCCAGCAGCTCAGGGGGCGCGGGGCCAAATGAAAAACTGTTTTTT.

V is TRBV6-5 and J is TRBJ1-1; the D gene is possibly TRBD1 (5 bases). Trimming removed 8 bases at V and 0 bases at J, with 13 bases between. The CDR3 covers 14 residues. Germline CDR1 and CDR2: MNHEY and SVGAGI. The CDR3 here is CASARQPLNTEAFF. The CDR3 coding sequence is TGTGCCAGCGCCAGACAGCCTTTGAACACTGAAGCTTTCTTT.

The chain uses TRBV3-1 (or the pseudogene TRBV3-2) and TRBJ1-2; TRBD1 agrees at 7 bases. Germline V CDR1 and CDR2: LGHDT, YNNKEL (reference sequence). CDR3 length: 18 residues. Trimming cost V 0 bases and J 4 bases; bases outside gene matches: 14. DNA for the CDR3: TGTGCCAGCAGCCAAGAAGAGGGGGCAGGGCTCAATTTCTATGGCTACACCTTC. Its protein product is CASSQEEGAGLNFYGYTF.

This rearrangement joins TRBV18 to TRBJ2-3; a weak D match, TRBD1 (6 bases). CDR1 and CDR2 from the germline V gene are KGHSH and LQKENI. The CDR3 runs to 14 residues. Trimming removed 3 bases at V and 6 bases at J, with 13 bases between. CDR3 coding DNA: TGTGCCAGCTCACCTGGGACAACCTCCGATACGCAGTATTTT. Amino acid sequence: CASSPGTTSDTQYF.

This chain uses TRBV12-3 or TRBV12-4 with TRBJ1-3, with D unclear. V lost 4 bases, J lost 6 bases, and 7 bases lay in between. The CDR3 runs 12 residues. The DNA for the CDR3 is TGTGCCAGCAGTTCCTCCCTAAACACCATATATTTT. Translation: CASSSSLNTIYF.

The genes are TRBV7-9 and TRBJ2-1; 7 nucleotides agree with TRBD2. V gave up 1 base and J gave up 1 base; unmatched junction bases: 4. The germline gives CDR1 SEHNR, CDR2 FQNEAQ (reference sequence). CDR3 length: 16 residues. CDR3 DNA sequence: TGTGCCAGCAGCTTAGACTCGCGGGGGTCCTACAATGAGCAGTTCTTC. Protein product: CASSLDSRGSYNEQFF.

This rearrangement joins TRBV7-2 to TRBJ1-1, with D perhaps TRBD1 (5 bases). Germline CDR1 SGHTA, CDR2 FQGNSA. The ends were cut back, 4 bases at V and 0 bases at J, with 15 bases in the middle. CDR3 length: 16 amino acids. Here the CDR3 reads CASSSRPPGMNTEAFF. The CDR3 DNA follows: TGTGCCAGCAGCTCCCGCCCGCCAGGGATGAACACTGAAGCTTTCTTT. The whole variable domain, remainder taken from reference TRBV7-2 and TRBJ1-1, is GAGVSQSPSNKVTEKGKDVELRCDPISGHTALYWYRQSLGQGLEFLIYFQGNSAPDKSGLPSDRFSAERTGGSVSTLTIQRTQQEDSAVYLCASSSRPPGMNTEAFFGQGTRLTVV.

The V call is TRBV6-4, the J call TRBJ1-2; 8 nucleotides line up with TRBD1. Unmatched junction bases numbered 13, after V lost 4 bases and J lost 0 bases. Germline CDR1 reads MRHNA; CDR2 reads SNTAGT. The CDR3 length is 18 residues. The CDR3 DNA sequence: TGTGCCAGCAGTGTTAAGGGCCCGACAGGGGCTGCTAACTATGGCTACACCTTC. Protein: CASSVKGPTGAANYGYTF.

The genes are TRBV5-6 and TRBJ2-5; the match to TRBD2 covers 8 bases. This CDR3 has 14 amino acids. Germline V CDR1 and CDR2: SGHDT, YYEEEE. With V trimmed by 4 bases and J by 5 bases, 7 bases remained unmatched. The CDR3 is CASSQGLVKETQYF. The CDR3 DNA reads TGTGCCAGCAGCCAGGGACTAGTGAAGGAGACCCAGTACTTC.

The CDR3 DNA sequence: TGTGCCAGCAGCTTAGGAAATGGGAGGAGCTCCTATAATTCACCCCTCCACTTT. This sequence encodes CASSLGNGRSSYNSPLHF. The chain employs TRBV7-9 and TRBJ1-6; the D is unclear. This CDR3 comprises 18 residues. The germline V gene has CDR1 SEHNR and CDR2 FQNEAQ (reference sequence). With 1 base removed from V and 0 bases from J, the gap between germline ends came to 13 bases.

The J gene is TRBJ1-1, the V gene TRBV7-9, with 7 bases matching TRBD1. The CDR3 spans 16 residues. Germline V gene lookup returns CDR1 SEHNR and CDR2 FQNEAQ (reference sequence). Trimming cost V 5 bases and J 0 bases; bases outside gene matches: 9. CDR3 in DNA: TGTGCCAGCAGCCAGAGACAGGGTACGATGAACACTGAAGCTTTCTTT. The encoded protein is CASSQRQGTMNTEAFF.

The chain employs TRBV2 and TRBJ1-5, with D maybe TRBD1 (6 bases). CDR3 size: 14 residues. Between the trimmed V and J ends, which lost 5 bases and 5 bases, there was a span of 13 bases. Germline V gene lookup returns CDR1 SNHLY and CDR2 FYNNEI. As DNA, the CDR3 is TGTGCCAGCAGTCAACAGGGCCCGGATCAGCCCCAGCATTTT. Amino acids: CASSQQGPDQPQHF.

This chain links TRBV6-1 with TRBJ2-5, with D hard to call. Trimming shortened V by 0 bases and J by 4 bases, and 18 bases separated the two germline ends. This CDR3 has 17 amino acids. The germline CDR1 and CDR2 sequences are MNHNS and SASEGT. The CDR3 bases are TGTGCCAGCAGTGAAGCGTCTGGCCACCCCGGCGGAGAGACCCAGTACTTC. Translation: CASSEASGHPGGETQYF.

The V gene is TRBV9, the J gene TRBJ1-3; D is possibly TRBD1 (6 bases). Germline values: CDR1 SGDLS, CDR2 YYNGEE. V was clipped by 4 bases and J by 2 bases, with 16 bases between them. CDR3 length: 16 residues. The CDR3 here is CASSSPGGGPGNTIYF. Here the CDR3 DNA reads TGTGCCAGCAGCTCTCCCGGGGGGGGCCCTGGAAACACCATATATTTT. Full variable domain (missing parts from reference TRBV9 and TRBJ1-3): DSGVTQTPKHLITATGQRVTLRCSPRSGDLSVYWYQQSLDQGLQFLIQYYNGEERAKGNILERFSAQQFPDLHSELNLSSLELGDSALYFCASSSPGGGPGNTIYFGEGSWLTVV.

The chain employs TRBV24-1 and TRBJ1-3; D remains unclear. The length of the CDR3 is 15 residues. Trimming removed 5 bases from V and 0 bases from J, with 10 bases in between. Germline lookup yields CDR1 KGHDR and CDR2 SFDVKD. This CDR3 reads CATSVAKVSGNTIYF. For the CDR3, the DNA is TGTGCCACCAGTGTTGCGAAAGTCTCTGGAAACACCATATATTTT.

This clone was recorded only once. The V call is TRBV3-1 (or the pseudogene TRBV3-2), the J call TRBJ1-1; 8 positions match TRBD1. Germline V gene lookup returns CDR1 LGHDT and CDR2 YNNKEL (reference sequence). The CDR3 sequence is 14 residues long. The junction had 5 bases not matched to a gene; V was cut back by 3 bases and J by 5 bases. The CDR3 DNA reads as TGTGCCAGCAGCCAGCGGACAGGGCGGACTGAAGCTTTCTTT. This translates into CASSQRTGRTEAFF.

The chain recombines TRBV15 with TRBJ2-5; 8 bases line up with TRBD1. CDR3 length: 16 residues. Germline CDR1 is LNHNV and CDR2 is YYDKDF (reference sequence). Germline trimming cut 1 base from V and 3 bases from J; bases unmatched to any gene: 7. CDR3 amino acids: CATSRGRTGWEETQYF. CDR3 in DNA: TGTGCCACCAGCAGAGGTCGGACAGGGTGGGAAGAGACCCAGTACTTC.

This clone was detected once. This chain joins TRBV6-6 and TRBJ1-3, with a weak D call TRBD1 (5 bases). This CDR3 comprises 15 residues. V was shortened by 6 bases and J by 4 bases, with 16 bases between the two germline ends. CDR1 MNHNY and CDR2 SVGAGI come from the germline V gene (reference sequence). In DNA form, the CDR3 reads TGTGCCAGCAGGTGGGGAGGGGCTTCCGGAAACACCATATATTTT. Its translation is CASRWGGASGNTIYF.